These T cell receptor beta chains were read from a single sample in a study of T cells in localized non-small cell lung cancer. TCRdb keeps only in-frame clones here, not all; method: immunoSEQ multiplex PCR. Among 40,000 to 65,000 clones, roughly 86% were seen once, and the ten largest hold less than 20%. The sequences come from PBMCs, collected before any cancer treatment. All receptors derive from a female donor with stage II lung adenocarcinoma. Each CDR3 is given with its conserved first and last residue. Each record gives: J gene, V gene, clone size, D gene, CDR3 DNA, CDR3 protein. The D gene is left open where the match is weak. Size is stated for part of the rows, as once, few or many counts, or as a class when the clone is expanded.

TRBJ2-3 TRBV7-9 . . TGTGCCAGCAGCCCGACCCAGGGGACAGATACGCAGTATTTT CASSPTQGTDTQYF
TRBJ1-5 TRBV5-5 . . TGTGCCAGCAGCTTGTTACCGTCAGTCAATCAGCCCCAGCATTTT CASSLLPSVNQPQHF
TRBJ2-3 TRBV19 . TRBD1 TGTGCCAGTAGCCCCCGGGACAGTACGCAGTATTTT CASSPRDSTQYF
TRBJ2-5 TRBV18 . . TGTGCCAGCTCACCAGCGGGGGAGACCCAGTACTTC CASSPAGETQYF
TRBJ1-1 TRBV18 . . TGTGCCAGCTCACCAATCAGGGACACTGAAGCTTTCTTT CASSPIRDTEAFF
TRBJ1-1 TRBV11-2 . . TGTGCCAGCAGCTTAGATGAGACGAACACTGAAGCTTTCTTT CASSLDETNTEAFF
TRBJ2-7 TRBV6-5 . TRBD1 TGTGCCAGCAGGACAGGGGGCGTAGGAGTCGAGCAGTACTTC CASRTGGVGVEQYF
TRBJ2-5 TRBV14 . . TGTGCCAGCAGCTCGGGGTGGCGGGGGCGCTGGCAAGAGACCCAGTACTTC CASSSGWRGRWQETQYF
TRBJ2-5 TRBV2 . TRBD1 TGTGCCAGCAGTTGGGACAGGGGGCGTGAGACCCAGTACTTC CASSWDRGRETQYF
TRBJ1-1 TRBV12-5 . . TGTGCTAGTGGTTTGGTGCGTAACACTGAAGCTTTCTTT CASGLVRNTEAFF
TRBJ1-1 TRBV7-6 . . TGTGCCAGCAGCTTAGCGAATAAGGGGATGAACACTGAAGCTTTCTTT CASSLANKGMNTEAFF
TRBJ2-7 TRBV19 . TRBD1 TGTGCCAGTAGTCCCGGGACAGTTAGCTACGAGCAGTACTTC CASSPGTVSYEQYF
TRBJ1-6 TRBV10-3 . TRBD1 TGTGCCATCAGTGAGTCGTGGCAGGGGGAGAATTCACCCCTCCACTTT CAISESWQGENSPLHF
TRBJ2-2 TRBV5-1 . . TGCGCCAGTCAGGATTCCTTTACGGCCGGGGAGCTGTTTTTT CASQDSFTAGELFF
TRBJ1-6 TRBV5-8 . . TGTGCCAGCAGCTTGGGGGGGAGCTCCTATAATTCACCCCTCCACTTT CASSLGGSSYNSPLHF
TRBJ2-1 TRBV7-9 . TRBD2 TGTGCCAGCAGCTTGGGCGGGGGGCCCTACAATGAGCAGTTCTTC CASSLGGGPYNEQFF
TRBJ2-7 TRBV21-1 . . TGTGCCAGCAGCCTATATCTAGGGGACTACGAGCAGTACTTC CASSLYLGDYEQYF
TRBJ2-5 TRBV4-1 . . TGCGCCAGCAGCCAAAACAGGGAAGTGCAAGAGACCCAGTACTTC CASSQNREVQETQYF
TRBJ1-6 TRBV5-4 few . TGTGCCAGCAGCTTGGCGAAGGGTCCTTCACCCCTCCACTTT CASSLAKGPSPLHF
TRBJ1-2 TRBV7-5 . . TGTGCCAGAAGCGTTAGCAATCGGGACAGGGTAAATGGCTACACCTTC CARSVSNRDRVNGYTF
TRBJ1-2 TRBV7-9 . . TGTGCCAGCAGCTTTACAGGCTTAAATGGCTACACCTTC CASSFTGLNGYTF
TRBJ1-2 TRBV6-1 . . TGTGCCAGCAGTGAAGGAAGCGGTCGGGGGGCATCCGGCTATGGCTACACCTTC CASSEGSGRGASGYGYTF
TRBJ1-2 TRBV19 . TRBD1 TGTGCCAGTAGTCGCCGGGACAGGGGAGACTACACCTTC CASSRRDRGDYTF
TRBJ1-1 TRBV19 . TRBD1 TGTGCCAGTAGCCTAAACAGGGGGCGGCGGAACACTGAAGCTTTCTTT CASSLNRGRRNTEAFF
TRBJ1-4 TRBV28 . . TGTGCCAGCAGTTTGATGCCCACAGGGAGATCTGAAAAACTGTTTTTT CASSLMPTGRSEKLFF
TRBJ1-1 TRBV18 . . TGTGCCAGCTCACCAGTAGGGGGGGGCGTTTACACTGAAGCTTTCTTT CASSPVGGGVYTEAFF
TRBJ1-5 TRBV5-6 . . TGTGCCAGCAGCTTACGGCAGCAAAAGCCCCAGCATTTT CASSLRQQKPQHF
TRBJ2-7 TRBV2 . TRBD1 TGTGCCAGCAGGGGGGACAGGGGGCTGGAGGAGCAGTACTTC CASRGDRGLEEQYF
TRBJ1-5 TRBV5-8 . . TGTGCCAGCAGCTTGGGTTTTAGTCAGCCCCAGCATTTT CASSLGFSQPQHF
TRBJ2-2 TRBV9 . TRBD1 TGTGCCAGCAGCGATGGGAGAGGGGGCGCGGGCACCGGGGAGCTGTTTTTT CASSDGRGGAGTGELFF
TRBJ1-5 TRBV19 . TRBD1 TGTGCCAGTAGTATTGAGCCAGGGGGCTACAATCAGCCCCAGCATTTT CASSIEPGGYNQPQHF
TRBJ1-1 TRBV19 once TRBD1 TGTGCCAGTAGCCAGGGGGCTTGGAGCACTGAAGCTTTCTTT CASSQGAWSTEAFF
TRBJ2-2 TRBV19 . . TGTGCCACCATAGGGGGGGCGCGCACCGGGGAGCTGTTTTTT CATIGGARTGELFF
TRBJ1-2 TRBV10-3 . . TGTGCCACCCCCCCTCGGGGGAACTATGGCTACACCTTC CATPPRGNYGYTF
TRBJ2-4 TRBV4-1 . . TGCGCCAGCAGCGAAGGGGTGGTCCCCCCAGCCAAAAACATTCAGTACTTC CASSEGVVPPAKNIQYF
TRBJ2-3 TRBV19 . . TGTGCCAGTAGTATGAGTACGGATTTACCCGGCGATACGCAGTATTTT CASSMSTDLPGDTQYF
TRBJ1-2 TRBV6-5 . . TGTGCCAGCAGGGCAGGGATCTGGGGCTACACCTTC CASRAGIWGYTF
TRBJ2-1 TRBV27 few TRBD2 TGTGCCAGCGGTTCGAGGACTAGCGGGGGGTTGAATGAGCAGTTCTTC CASGSRTSGGLNEQFF
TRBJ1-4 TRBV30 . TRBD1 TGTGCCTGGAGTTCCGGGATGGGACAGGGGGATGAAAAACTGTTTTTT CAWSSGMGQGDEKLFF
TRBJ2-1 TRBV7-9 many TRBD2 TGTGCCAGCAGCTTAGCCCTAGCGGAGCCCAATGAGCAGTTCTTC CASSLALAEPNEQFF
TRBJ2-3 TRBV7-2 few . TGTGCCAGCAGCTTCATGTTGAGCACAGATACGCAGTATTTT CASSFMLSTDTQYF
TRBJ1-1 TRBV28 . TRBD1 TGTGCCAGCACTCCGACTAGGGGAGGGGGCGATTCCAGGACTGAAGCTTTCTTT CASTPTRGGGDSRTEAFF
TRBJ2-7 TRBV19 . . TGTGCCAGTAGTTCAGCCGCAGGCAGCTACGAGCAGTACTTC CASSSAAGSYEQYF
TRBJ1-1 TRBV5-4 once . TGTGCCAGCAGCCCCCCCGGACAGAACACTGAAGCTTTCTTT CASSPPGQNTEAFF
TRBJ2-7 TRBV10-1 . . TGCGCCAGCAGTGAGTCTGTCGGGACGGCCTACGAGCAGTACTTC CASSESVGTAYEQYF
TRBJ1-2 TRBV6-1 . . TGTGCCAGCAGTGAAGCCATCTCGGGCAGAATTTATGGCTACACCTTC CASSEAISGRIYGYTF
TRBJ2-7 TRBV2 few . TGTGCCAGCAGTGAATTCTCTTACGAGCAGTACTTC CASSEFSYEQYF
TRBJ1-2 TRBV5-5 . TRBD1 TGTGCCAGCAGCTTGGAGCCCACAGGGGGCGCCTATAAAGATGGCTACACCTTC CASSLEPTGGAYKDGYTF
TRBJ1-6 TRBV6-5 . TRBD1 TGTGCCAGCAGTCCCCTCGACAGGGACAATTCACCCCTCCACTTT CASSPLDRDNSPLHF
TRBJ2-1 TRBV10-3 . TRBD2 TGTGCCATCAGAAATAGCGGGGGGCCGAGCTCCTACAATGAGCAGTTCTTC CAIRNSGGPSSYNEQFF
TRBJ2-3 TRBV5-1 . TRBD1 TGCGCCAGCAGCTTACCCGGACAGGGAAATTCCCCACCAGATACGCAGTATTTT CASSLPGQGNSPPDTQYF
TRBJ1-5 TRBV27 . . TGTGCCAGCAGTTTATATCCCCCAGAGGGCAATCAGCCCCAGCATTTT CASSLYPPEGNQPQHF
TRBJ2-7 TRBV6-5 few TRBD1 TGTGCCAGCAGTTACTTACAGGGGGGAGGATACGAGCAGTACTTC CASSYLQGGGYEQYF
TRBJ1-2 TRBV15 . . TGTGCCACCAGCAGAGAGCCGGGGGACTATGGCTACACCTTC CATSREPGDYGYTF
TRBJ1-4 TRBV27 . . TGTGCCAGCAGTTTACTATGGAGTACTAATGAAAAACTGTTTTTT CASSLLWSTNEKLFF
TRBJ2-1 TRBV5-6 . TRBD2 TGTGCCAGCAGGTCGGGACTACGAGAGCAGTTCTTC CASRSGLREQFF
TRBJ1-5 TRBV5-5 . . TGTGCCAGCAGCCGGGACTTTAGCAATCAGCCCCAGCATTTT CASSRDFSNQPQHF
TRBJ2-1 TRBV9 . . TGTGCCAGCAGCTTGGAGGGAGCGGGTCTCGCGAATGAGCAGTTCTTC CASSLEGAGLANEQFF
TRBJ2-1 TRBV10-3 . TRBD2 TGTGCCATCAGGAAGGAGAGCGGGGGGTACAATGAGCAGTTCTTC CAIRKESGGYNEQFF
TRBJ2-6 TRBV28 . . TGTGCCAGCAGTTTAAGGAACTCTGGGGCCAACGTCCTGACTTTC CASSLRNSGANVLTF